This TCR beta chain was observed in a study of shared clonotypes between healthy human individuals. Template for every sorted-subset replicate PCR totaled roughly 210 ng DNA, approximately 30,000 T cell genomes. Measured with immunoSEQ multiplex PCR; TCRdb has only the in-frame clones, and not every one. This sample yields roughly 700,000 clones, of which less than 85% are seen a single time; 1.5% to 2% belongs to the top ten. CDR1 and CDR2 from the germline V gene are SGDLS and YYNGEE. Trimming cost V 3 bases and J 4 bases, with 13 bases left between them. The length of the CDR3 is 15 residues. Study findings and constraints: When naive CD4 clonotypes were compared across a handful of donors, around 5% were shared.

Concerning this clone: The antigen is not known.

The TCR sequence derives from a woman aged 25 to 39 in good health. What was sequenced was memory CD4+ T cells sorted from blood. The subset was: CD45RA-negative fraction. The chain is built from TRBV9 and TRBJ1-4, with a tentative D call TRBD1 (5 bases). The CDR3 DNA follows: TGTGCCAGCAGCGGCGTGCAGGGAGGTAATGAAAAACTGTTTTTT. It is translated as CASSGVQGGNEKLFF. Based on the CDR3 plus reference TRBV9 and TRBJ1-4, the full variable domain is DSGVTQTPKHLITATGQRVTLRCSPRSGDLSVYWYQQSLDQGLQFLIQYYNGEERAKGNILERFSAQQFPDLHSELNLSSLELGDSALYFCASSGVQGGNEKLFFGSGTQLSVL.